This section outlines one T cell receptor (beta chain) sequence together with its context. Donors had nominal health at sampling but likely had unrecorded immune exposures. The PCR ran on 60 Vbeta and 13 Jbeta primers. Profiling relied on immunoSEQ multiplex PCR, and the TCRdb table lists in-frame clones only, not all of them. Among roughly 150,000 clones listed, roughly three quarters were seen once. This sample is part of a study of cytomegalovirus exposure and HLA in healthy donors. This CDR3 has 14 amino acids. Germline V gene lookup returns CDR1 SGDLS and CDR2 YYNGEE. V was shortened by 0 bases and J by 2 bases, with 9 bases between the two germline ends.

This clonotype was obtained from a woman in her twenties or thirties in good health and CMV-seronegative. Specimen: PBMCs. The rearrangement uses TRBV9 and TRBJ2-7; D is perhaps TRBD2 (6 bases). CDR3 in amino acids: CASSVAGVPYEQYF. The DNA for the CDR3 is TGTGCCAGCAGCGTAGCGGGAGTTCCCTACGAGCAGTACTTC.